This T cell receptor (beta chain) was sequenced in a study of T cells in Graves' hyperthyroidism and ophthalmopathy. The hyperthyroidism was newly diagnosed and had lasted under 2 months; the patients were aged 18 to 65. In making diagnoses, clinical symptoms, serum thyroxine and TRAb, thyroid ultrasound and orbital computed tomography were all used. Study observations and caveats: Through a model of 13 V-J features, ophthalmopathy was separated from stable hyperthyroidism.

This clonotype has ten or more counts. Its antigen is currently unknown. The CDR3 totals 15 residues. Trimming pared 5 bases from V and 0 bases from J, leaving 8 bases between. CDR1 and CDR2 from the germline V gene are SGHTA and FQGTGA. RNA transcripts gave rise to amplified TCR beta CDR3 regions. An initial round of RT-PCR targeting the TCR CDR3 relied on the HTBI primer set. Using its own MiXCR run on the multiplex PCR reads, TCRdb lists one record per CDR3 protein. The table records about 160,000 distinct CDR3 sequences, roughly 9.4% of them present only once. This clonotype was sampled from a woman aged 18 to 35 with Graves' hyperthyroidism that later progressed to Graves' ophthalmopathy. Sequencing was carried out using blood. This chain joins TRBV7-3 and TRBJ2-6; D perhaps matches TRBD2 (6 bases). In nucleotides, the CDR3 is TGTGCCAGCAGCCACGGGGGCTCTGGGGCCAACGTCCTGACTTTC. Protein sequence: CASSHGGSGANVLTF.